This is a list of T cell receptor beta chains from one sample in a study of Graves' ophthalmopathy and Graves' hyperthyroidism. TCRdb redid the calling of the multiplex PCR reads with MiXCR, one entry per CDR3 protein. The data hold under 350,000 distinct CDR3 sequences, with roughly a sixth observed a single time. Sequencing input: peripheral blood. The receptors derive from an adult man with Graves' ophthalmopathy. Each CDR3 is given with its conserved first and last residue. D genes are given only for firm matches. Clone size, where shown, is once, few, many, or a class for clones that have expanded.

>NA|TRBV20-1|many|TRBJ1-5
CSARDPRSGDGQPQHF
TGCAGTGCTAGAGATCCCCGGAGTGGGGATGGACAGCCCCAGCATTTT
>NA|TRBV7-2|NA|TRBJ1-1
CASSSRSYTEAFF
TGTGCCAGCAGTTCGAGGTCTTACACTGAAGCTTTCTTT
>NA|TRBV5-1|many|TRBJ2-5
CASSLVSGGGLETQYF
TGCGCCAGCAGCTTGGTTAGCGGTGGGGGCCTTGAGACCCAGTACTTC
>NA|TRBV4-1|few|TRBJ2-2
CASSHPPAGELFF
TGCGCCAGCAGCCACCCCCCCGCCGGGGAGCTGTTTTTT
>NA|TRBV18|many|TRBJ1-1
CASSTKENTEAFF
TGTGCCAGCTCAACAAAGGAGAACACTGAAGCTTTCTTT
>TRBD1|TRBV12-3/TRBV12-4|many|TRBJ1-3
CASSFTGAGNTIYF
TGTGCCAGCAGTTTTACAGGGGCTGGAAACACCATATATTTT
>NA|TRBV12-5|many|TRBJ1-2
CASGLLETGRVYGYTF
TGTGCTAGTGGTTTGCTCGAGACAGGTCGGGTGTATGGCTACACCTTC
>NA|TRBV5-1|many|TRBJ2-7
CASSLVGHSYEQYF
TGCGCCAGCAGCTTGGTTGGCCACTCCTACGAGCAGTACTTC
>NA|TRBV30|many|TRBJ1-1
CAWSRELNTEAFF
TGTGCCTGGAGTAGGGAGCTGAACACTGAAGCTTTCTTT
>NA|TRBV28|NA|TRBJ2-7
CASSLLSEHPSYEQYF
TGTGCCAGCAGTTTACTTTCCGAACACCCATCGTACGAGCAGTACTTC
>NA|TRBV6-2/TRBV6-3|many|TRBJ1-5
CAATIHPLIQPQHF
TGTGCCGCCACCATCCACCCTCTAATTCAGCCCCAGCATTTT
>NA|TRBV12-3/TRBV12-4|NA|TRBJ1-1
CASNRGGRDTEAYF
TGTGCCAGCAATAGGGGCGGGCGGGACACTGAAGCTTACTTT
>NA|TRBV7-2|NA|TRBJ1-6
CATLKTRGSPLHF
TGTGCCACCCTTAAAACTCGGGGTTCACCCCTCCACTTT
>NA|TRBV30|many|TRBJ1-3
CAWISPGWAGNTIYF
TGTGCCTGGATCTCCCCAGGGTGGGCTGGAAACACCATATATTTT
>NA|TRBV3-1|many|TRBJ2-7
CASSQVSQGWMSF
TGTGCCAGCAGCCAAGTCAGCCAGGGGTGGATGAGCTTC
>NA|TRBV6-2/TRBV6-3|many|TRBJ1-2
CASSLTGGRGYTF
TGTGCCAGCAGTCTAACAGGAGGTCGGGGCTACACCTTC
>NA|TRBV5-1|many|TRBJ2-2
CASSYGADTGELFF
TGCGCCAGCAGCTACGGGGCAGACACCGGGGAGCTGTTTTTT